The entry that follows covers one TCR beta chain sequence. CDR1 SGHTA and CDR2 FQGNSA come from the germline V gene. This CDR3 spans 14 amino acids. Trimming pared 1 base from V and 8 bases from J, leaving 14 bases between. Sequenced by immunoSEQ multiplex PCR; TCRdb stores in-frame clones only, minus some. The data contain more than 400,000 clones, roughly 80% of them seen just once; the ten biggest clones take up approximately 12%. The data originate from a study of shared clonotypes between healthy human individuals. This TCR was sampled from a woman between 40 and 50 years old in good health. Some clones in this sample may be carry-over from other donors' samples. The source material was PBMCs. This chain connects TRBV7-2 to TRBJ1-1; D possibly corresponds to TRBD1 (5 bases). CDR3 amino acids: CASSLGGAYIEAFF. CDR3 DNA: TGTGCCAGCAGCTTAGGCGGGGCCTATATCGAAGCTTTCTTT.